This record concerns one T cell receptor (beta chain) sequence. Its antigen target is currently unknown. No clone much larger than this one lies a single base away; base qualities are absent. In total, fewer than 750 healthy bone marrow donors made up the cohort. All cohort members were sampled while nominally healthy, although unrecorded immune exposures were likely present. The donor was CMV seronegative and was included in the group of over 300 seronegative cohort members. A peripheral blood sample was provided by each donor, and peripheral blood mononuclear cells were used for TCR beta sequencing. Genomic DNA was extracted from the blood cell samples with the Qiagen DNeasy Blood Extraction Kit. The library relied on the immunoSEQ multiplex PCR assay. For the multiplex PCR, a mixture combining 60 forward primers for TCR Vbeta segments and 13 reverse primers for TCR Jbeta segments was used. The CDR3 region of rearranged TCR beta genes was amplified from genomic DNA by a multiplex PCR assay. Amplified TCR beta libraries were sequenced as 87-base-pair reads on the Illumina HiSeq System. Processing in the source paper ran as follows. A later analysis tallied around 82 million unique TCR beta chains across the 700 or so repertoires, and around 10 million of those chains were shared by two or more donors. To remove PCR and sequencing errors, raw reads were error-corrected and collapsed into unique sequences using a nearest-neighbor algorithm that merged closely related sequences. To assign V, D and J gene segments, CDR3 sequences were aligned to IMGT reference sequences. Each retained sequence needed at least a six-nucleotide match to both a V gene segment and a J gene segment. Rearrangements were called productive when the CDR3 lacked stop codons and stayed in frame with V and J; all others were non-productive. CDR3 was defined by IMGT convention, running from the second conserved V-encoded cysteine to the conserved J-encoded phenylalanine. The earlier analysis of 500 to 650 of the donors excluded any sequence lacking an unambiguous match to a single V gene segment. In an earlier analysis of 587 of the donors, V segments were called functional above 56.7% productive rearrangements and were called segregating when the between-donor standard deviation exceeded 5%. To diagnose cytomegalovirus status from the catalog of TCR beta chain sequences, a statistical classification framework was built. In a later analysis, V and J genes were assigned by comparing TCR nucleotide sequences against IMGT/GENE-DB human TR gene sequences. A later analysis assigned CDR3 sequences and most-parsimonious VDJ recombination scenarios with the TCRdist pipeline. In a later analysis, each TCR beta chain was defined by its CDR3 amino acid sequence together with its V-gene family, and reads lacking a unique V-gene family were excluded. In a later analysis, 450 to 600 highly shared, low-generation-probability nucleotide sequences were removed to address suspected cross-contamination and a sequencing artifact. A later analysis calculated a clonal expansion index for each public chain from normalized within-repertoire ranks of inferred template counts. In a later analysis, generation probabilities were computed with a VDJ recombination model fitted to out-of-frame rearrangements, and the resulting probabilities were checked against IGoR. Hypergeometric tests were used in a later analysis to score TCR-TCR, TCR-HLA and TCR-CMV co-occurrence, with a repertoire-size bias correction applied to the TCR pairs. To estimate false discovery rates, a later analysis permuted the HLA or CMV assignments 20 times. In a later analysis, co-occurring TCRs were grouped with DBSCAN, and TCRdist sequence similarity was added when clustering was performed within HLA-allele-positive subsets. Repertoires with fewer than 30,000 or more than 120,000 public chains, plus five repertoires with anomalous nucleotide sharing, were excluded from co-occurrence clustering. TCRdb re-hosts the immuneACCESS table, in-frame sequences only. Its copies lack some clones; in the studies checked, an unresolved V gene accounts for under half of them, and the cause for the rest is not known. The DNA gave D and trimming, while V, J and clone size come from that table. Recorded for this sample are under 150,000 clones; 60% to 85% of them occurred a single time. The top ten clonotypes cover roughly 3% of the sample.

The sample comes from a study of cytomegalovirus exposure and HLA in healthy donors (dated by TCRdb to about 2017). For context, the study as a whole: An earlier analysis of roughly 570 of the donors reported about 300 Gb of sequence data and 117 million unique TCR beta sequences obtained from approximately 180 million T cells. About 280 gigabases of sequencing data and approximately 85 million unique TCR sequences were included in an early release covering under 650 HLA-typed donors. The genetic ancestry cluster associated with self-reported Caucasian donors included about 84% of the roughly 380 genotyped donors. The study aimed to test whether signatures of past pathogen exposure could be identified by cataloging public T cell receptors. The T cell repertoires of several hundred subjects were profiled by immunosequencing and related to cytomegalovirus serostatus. Besides the first cohort of around 700 subjects, a separate validation cohort made up of 120 different subjects was used. High-throughput TCR immunosequencing, statistical association of individual TCRs with disease status, and machine learning were combined to predict cytomegalovirus infection status. A later analysis re-analyzed previously published TCR beta repertoires from roughly 690 donors and added high-resolution HLA genotyping to study TCR occurrence patterns. In the later analysis, no new phenotypic data were used to find candidate immune exposures; instead, reliance was placed on TCR beta sequences and their occurrence across donors. In an earlier analysis of over 550 of the donors, high-throughput TCR beta sequencing was used to judge whether each TCR beta V gene segment behaved as functional or pseudogenic. Donor age, sex, ethnicity and CMV serostatus were compiled together with the repertoire data. A later genetic analysis took genome-wide SNP genotypes for about 55% of the 666 donors and used that subset as a discovery cohort. All discovery cohort repertoires had been generated using a single sequencing platform. HLA typing covered class I and class II loci at four-digit resolution. Typing coverage varied by locus: roughly 620-640 donors for A, B, C, DRB1 and DQB1; approximately 560 for DQA1; around 610 for DPA1; 400 to 480 for DPB1. About 5 DR-DQ haplotypes were handled as single units for association and clustering, since linkage in the cohort was strong. On average, around 240,000 unique TCR beta nucleotide sequences were sequenced per donor among 398 genotyped donors of the cohort, with roughly 19% of those sequences being non-productive. General findings and caveats noted by the study authors: Compared with equally common non-associated chains, HLA-associated TCR beta chains in a later analysis were more clonally expanded and had lower generation probabilities. Most TCR sequences were observed very rarely across donors, whereas some public TCRs were present in many individuals. A cluster of highly shared sequence variants was judged likely to be a technical artifact of the sequencing pipeline. Because counts were too low, around 17 rarely observed V segments, including chromosome 9 orphons, were left out of the earlier analysis of a few hundred of the donors. In an earlier analysis of 587 of the donors, most TCR beta V segments appeared in productive rearrangements about 90% or about 30% of the time, broadly matching IMGT annotations. In a later analysis, several top co-occurrence clusters were reported to appear linked to parvovirus B19, influenza, CMV and Epstein-Barr virus. When HLA alleles, especially DR and DQ, strongly co-occurred, TCR associations were difficult to assign to individual alleles. In this cohort, only TCR beta chains were sequenced, and detectable features were limited by the absence of alpha or paired-chain data. A further reported finding was that TCR beta sequences accurately predicted the HLA-A and HLA-B alleles for most subjects in the first cohort. According to a later analysis, TCR association rates differed among HLA loci, with DRB1 alleles showing the most associated TCRs and HLA-C alleles showing the fewest. V-gene and J-gene trimming of TCR beta chains was associated with a missense DCLRE1C variant in a later genetic analysis, and the association was replicated in an independent cohort. A later analysis found that most CMV-associated TCR beta chains appeared HLA-restricted, with HLA associations seemingly driven largely by CMV exposure. A later genetic analysis reported fewer N-insertions in productive TCRs among donors in an Asian-associated ancestry cluster than the roughly 640-donor mean. In vitro tests confirmed that a few of the cytomegalovirus-associated TCR beta chains recognize cytomegalovirus antigens. Cytomegalovirus status was reported to be diagnosed by the classifier with high specificity and sensitivity in both the original and validation cohorts. Because some donors lacked HLA typing at each locus, the association tests relied only on the typed subset. It was suggested by the authors that the approach could potentially be generalized to other disease states and immunological phenotypes. Roughly uniform sequencing depth across donors was assumed in presence/absence analyses, although this assumption may not hold. Correlated functional status among segregating V segments might be attributable to linkage disequilibrium, but an unknown experimental factor could not be ruled out. Specific HLA alleles were associated with 15,000 to 20,000 TCR beta sequences at a false discovery rate of 0.05 in a later analysis. The only immune exposure information available for the cohort was CMV serostatus. The study listed around 160 TCR beta chains as associated with cytomegalovirus.

This sequence was found in a male donor in good health and CMV-seronegative. The sequencing input was PBMCs.

The sequenced DNA: TGTGCCAGCAGCCACTGGACAGGGGGCTTCCCCGAGCAGTACTTC. This translates into CASSHWTGGFPEQYF. The chain is assembled from TRBV7-9 and TRBJ2-5, with TRBD1 matching 11 junction bases. Judging by the DNA end, TRBJ2-7 fits better; the J call may be wrong. CDR1 and CDR2 (SEHNR, FQNEAQ) derive from the germline V gene (reference sequence). The CDR3 starts with the cysteine, ends with the phenylalanine, and has 15 residues. The read is trimmed to its CDR3 DNA, 45 bases read in frame from base 1.